These T cell receptor beta chains were read from a single sample in a study of shared clonotypes between healthy human individuals. TCRdb keeps only in-frame clones here, not all; method: immunoSEQ multiplex PCR. The sample has over a million clones, approximately 98% seen once. Sequenced input: naive CD4+ T cells sorted from blood. These receptors originate from a man aged 25 to 45 in good health. Both conserved end residues are part of each CDR3. Fields, in order: J gene, V gene, D gene, clone size, CDR3 DNA, CDR3 protein. D genes are given only for firm matches. Clone size is not always given. Where it is, it says once, few, many or a class for expanded clones.

TRBJ2-4 TRBV14 - - TGTGCCAGCAGCCAAGAGGGTACGCTTAGGGGGAACATTCAGTACTTC CASSQEGTLRGNIQYF
TRBJ2-7 TRBV5-1 TRBD1 - TGCGCCAGCAGCTTGAACACTGCAGGGGGCTACTACGAGCAGTACTTC CASSLNTAGGYYEQYF
TRBJ1-2 TRBV7-2 TRBD1 - TGTGCCAGCAGGCTAGGGAGGACAGGCCAGCGGGGCGACTATGGCTACACCTTC CASRLGRTGQRGDYGYTF
TRBJ2-7 TRBV7-6 TRBD2 - TGTGCCAGCAGCTTAGCGTTTAAACGGGAGGGTGATAGGGCCTCCTACGAGCAGTACTTC CASSLAFKREGDRASYEQYF
TRBJ2-3 TRBV11-2 TRBD2 once TGTGCCAGCAGCTTAGGACTAGCTGGAGGGGATACGCAGTATTTT CASSLGLAGGDTQYF
TRBJ2-5 TRBV5-1 - - TGCGCCAGCAGCCCCGAACCGGGACTCAGGGGAGAGACCCAGTACTTC CASSPEPGLRGETQYF
TRBJ2-1 TRBV11-2 TRBD2 - TGTGCCAGCAGCTTAGGTCCGACTAGCGGCAATGAGCAGTTCTTC CASSLGPTSGNEQFF
TRBJ1-5 TRBV6-6 TRBD1 - TGTGCCAGCAGTTCGATAGGGGGCGAACAGCCCCAGCATTTT CASSSIGGEQPQHF
TRBJ2-3 TRBV29-1 - - TGCAGCCCCCTTAGGGCCACAGATACGCAGTATTTT CSPLRATDTQYF
TRBJ2-2 TRBV7-6 - - TGTGCCAGCAGCTTATTGGCCGGGGAGCTGTTTTTT CASSLLAGELFF
TRBJ2-7 TRBV5-6 - - TGTGCCAGCAGCGTAAACTCCTACGAGCAGTACTTC CASSVNSYEQYF
TRBJ2-1 TRBV7-3 TRBD1 - TGTGCCAGCAGCCCCCCCGGGACAGGGTTGTTCGAGCAGTTCTTC CASSPPGTGLFEQFF
TRBJ2-7 TRBV5-1 TRBD2 - TGCGCCAGCAGCTTGAATACGGCGGGAGGGCCGGGGCAGTACTTC CASSLNTAGGPGQYF
TRBJ1-2 TRBV11-2 - - TGTGCCAGCAGCTTGACAGTTAACTATGGCTACACCTTC CASSLTVNYGYTF
TRBJ1-4 TRBV11-2 TRBD1 - TGTGCCAGCAGCTTGGACAGGGGGACTTTTGGAAAACTGTTTTTT CASSLDRGTFGKLFF
TRBJ2-1 TRBV5-1 TRBD2 - TGCGCCAGCAGCTTGGACGTGGGGACTATCAATGAGCAGTTCTTC CASSLDVGTINEQFF
TRBJ1-3 TRBV25-1 - - TGTGCCAGCAGTGAATTGGGAAGGGAAAACACCATATATTTT CASSELGRENTIYF
TRBJ1-3 TRBV21-1 - - TGTGCCAGCAGCAAAGAACGATTTTGTATCTCTGGAAACACCATATATTTT CASSKERFCISGNTIYF
TRBJ2-7 TRBV30 - - TGTGCCTGGAACTCGCAGGGCCGCTCCTACGAGCAGTACTTC CAWNSQGRSYEQYF
TRBJ1-2 TRBV28 TRBD1 - TGTGCCAGCAGTCCCCGGGACAGGGGGTTCTATGGCTACACCTTC CASSPRDRGFYGYTF
TRBJ2-2 TRBV6-1 - - TGTGCCAGCAGTGAAGCTGTTCAGGCCGGGGAGCTGTTTTTT CASSEAVQAGELFF
TRBJ2-7 TRBV7-8 - - TGTGCCAGCAGCTTCCTGGCGGGGCTAGCGAGCTCCTACGAGCAGTACTTC CASSFLAGLASSYEQYF
TRBJ1-5 TRBV16 - once TGTGCCAGCACCCCCAATCTAGGAGGGGGTAGCAATCAGCCCCAGCATTTT CASTPNLGGGSNQPQHF
TRBJ1-2 TRBV19 - - TGTGCCAGTAGGGGAGGTGATGGCTACACCTTC CASRGGDGYTF
TRBJ2-1 TRBV7-9 - - TGTGCCAGCAGCTTGGGCGCCGGAGGACTTCCCTACAATGAGCAGTTCTTC CASSLGAGGLPYNEQFF
TRBJ2-3 TRBV28 - - TGTGCCAGCAGTTTACTCGGGCGAGATACGCAGTATTTT CASSLLGRDTQYF
TRBJ2-1 TRBV7-2 - - TGTGCCAGCAGCTCAACTAGCCACAATGAGCAGTTCTTC CASSSTSHNEQFF
TRBJ1-1 TRBV7-2 - - TGTGCCAGCAGCTTAGTAACAGCGAACACTGAAGCTTTCTTT CASSLVTANTEAFF
TRBJ2-7 TRBV19 - - TGTGCCAGTAGTAGAGACAGACTTTCCTCCTACGAGCAGTACTTC CASSRDRLSSYEQYF
TRBJ2-7 TRBV9 TRBD1 - TGTGCCAGCAGCGTTGAATCCGGGACAGGGCCCTACGAGCAGTACTTC CASSVESGTGPYEQYF
TRBJ2-2 TRBV5-1 - - TGCGCCAGCAGCTATACAGAACGCAGGACCACCGGGGAGCTGTTTTTT CASSYTERRTTGELFF
TRBJ2-7 TRBV5-1 TRBD1 - TGCGCCAGCAGCCAGCCTACAGGGGGATCGGGCGAGCAGTACTTC CASSQPTGGSGEQYF
TRBJ2-1 TRBV7-3 - - TGTGCCAGCAGCTTAACGGCGGGAAGGAAATACAATGAGCAGTTCTTC CASSLTAGRKYNEQFF
TRBJ2-5 TRBV6-5 - - TGTGCCAGCAGTTACTCTGCCCCGGCGGAGACCCAGTACTTC CASSYSAPAETQYF
TRBJ2-5 TRBV2 - - TGTGCCAGCAGTGTCATCTTTGAGACCCAGTACTTC CASSVIFETQYF
TRBJ2-1 TRBV7-3 TRBD2 - TGTGCCAGCAGCTCAACACTTAGCGGGAGGGCTTACAATGAGCAGTTCTTC CASSSTLSGRAYNEQFF
TRBJ2-2 TRBV11-2 - once TGTGCCAGCAGCTTCCAGGTGAACACCGGGGAGCTGTTTTTT CASSFQVNTGELFF
TRBJ2-1 TRBV6-4 - once TGTGCCAGCAGTGACTACCCGAGGTCCTACAATGAGCAGTTCTTC CASSDYPRSYNEQFF
TRBJ2-1 TRBV6-4 - - TGTGCCAGCAGTGCGTATAGGGAATCCTCCTACAATGAGCAGTTCTTC CASSAYRESSYNEQFF
TRBJ1-2 TRBV14 - - - CASSQVGLGTAPDTF
TRBJ2-7 TRBV2 - - TGTGCCAGCAGTGAACGTGGGAAATCCTACGAGCAGTACTTC CASSERGKSYEQYF
TRBJ1-2 TRBV4-3 - - TGCGCCAGCAGCCAGGGTATCGGACCCTATGGCTACACCTTC CASSQGIGPYGYTF
TRBJ2-3 TRBV6-1 - - TGTGCCAGCAGCCAGGAGGGGGGTAGCACAGATACGCAGTATTTT CASSQEGGSTDTQYF